This entry lists 9 T cell receptor beta chains sequenced from one sample in a study of T cells in women clearing cervical HPV infection. The protocol was immunoSEQ multiplex PCR, while the TCRdb copy is restricted to in-frame clones and leaves out a portion. The listing contains 20,000 to 25,000 clones. Sequenced: blood buffy coat. Every receptor here comes from a woman aged 18 to 69 with a cervical HPV16 infection that either progressed to CIN3+ or cleared (not recorded which).

In the case of this clone: The CDR3 extends 3 residues past the end of the read, so its final part is completed from the germline J gene. J is TRBJ1-5 and V is TRBV20-1; TRBD1 might be the D (5 bases). Trimming pared 3 bases from V and 7 bases from J, leaving 16 bases between. Germline CDR1 and CDR2: DFQATT and SNEGSKA (reference sequence). The CDR3 loop spans 14 amino acids. The sequenced part of the CDR3 DNA is TGCAGTGCTAGTAAGGGGTCGCGGAGGCAGCCC. Its protein product is CSASKGSRRQP. The full CDR3 reads CSASKGSRRQPQHF.

Concerning this clone: Coverage ceases 3 residues before the CDR3 finishes, and the germline J gene fills in the end. Other DNA sequences in the sample encode the same CDR3. The J gene is TRBJ2-3, the V gene TRBV28; D gene uncertain. The CDR3 sequence is 14 residues long. The V and J ends lost 11 bases and 3 bases respectively, with 18 bases between them. CDR1 and CDR2 (germline): MDHEN, SYDVKM. CDR3 DNA, as far as it was read: TGTGCCTCCAAGAAACATGATGGTACAGATACG. Protein: CASKKHDGTDT. The full-length CDR3 reads as CASKKHDGTDTQYF.

To note about this clone: The CDR3 extends 3 residues past the end of the read, so its final part is completed from the germline J gene. The V and J genes are TRBV7-9 and TRBJ1-3; no clear D. V lost 3 bases and J 8 bases, leaving 5 bases between the germline ends. The CDR3 is 11 amino acids. Germline CDR1 and CDR2: SEHNR and FQNEAQ (reference sequence). The CDR3 protein is CASSLKDTIYF. CDR3 DNA, as far as it was read: TGTGCCAGCAGCTTGAAGGACACC.

Concerning this clone: With the read ending 3 residues before the CDR3 end, the germline J gene is used to fill in that end. V gene TRBV5-4 combines with J gene TRBJ2-3; 9 bases fit TRBD1. The CDR3 contains 15 residues. The junction had 10 bases not matched to a gene; V was cut back by 9 bases and J by 2 bases. Per germline, CDR1 SGHNT and CDR2 YYREEE (reference sequence). CDR3 in amino acids: CATHLDRGFTDTQYF. The CDR3 bases that were read are TGTGCCACCCATTTGGACAGGGGATTCACAGATACG.

Concerning this clone: The sequence runs out 3 residues before the end of the CDR3; the remainder is reconstructed from the germline J gene. The chain couples TRBV5-6 to TRBJ2-3, with 12 bases matching TRBD2. The germline gives CDR1 SGHDT, CDR2 YYEEEE. This CDR3 is 15 amino acids long. CDR3: CASRWLAGGPETQYF. The sequenced CDR3 bases are TGTGCCAGCAGGTGGCTAGCGGGAGGGCCGGAGACG.

With regard to this clone: The read is 3 residues too short to cover the CDR3 end, so that end is filled in from the germline J gene. The chain uses TRBV18 and TRBJ2-3, with D tentatively TRBD1 (5 bases). The CDR3 is 17 amino acids. In germline, CDR1 is KGHSH, CDR2 LQKENI. CDR3 bases read: TGTGCCAGCTCACCTTACAGGATACCTTATAGCAATCAGCCG. Protein: CASSPYRIPYSNQP. The whole CDR3 protein is CASSPYRIPYSNQPQYF.

The sequenced part of the CDR3 DNA is TGCAGTGCGTGTCCCTTTACGGAACTAGGTCCAGATACG. Its protein product is CSACPFTELGPDT. The full CDR3 reads CSACPFTELGPDTQYF. The chain employs TRBV20-1 and TRBJ2-3; the D gene is possibly TRBD2 (5 bases). The sequence runs out 3 residues before the end of the CDR3; the remainder is reconstructed from the germline J gene. This CDR3 has 16 residues. V lost 6 bases to trimming and J lost 4 bases, with 23 bases between them. Looked up from germline, CDR1 is DFQATT and CDR2 is SNEGSKA (reference sequence).

Remarks on this clone: The DNA ends 3 residues before the CDR3 does, and the rest of the CDR3 is filled in from the germline J gene. The chain combines TRBV5-6 with TRBJ1-1, with unresolved D. CDR3 size: 12 residues. Germline V gives CDR1 SGHDT, CDR2 YYEEEE. Trimming removed 4 bases at V and 1 base at J, with 5 bases between. Incomplete CDR3 DNA: TGTGCCAGCAGCCCGGGGAACACTGAA. Its protein is CASSPGNTE. The entire CDR3 sequence reads CASSPGNTEAFF.

About this clone: The CDR3 extends 3 residues past the end of the read, so its final part is completed from the germline J gene. This chain joins TRBV7-9 and TRBJ2-7; D is undetermined. This CDR3 comprises 12 residues. Germline V lookup: CDR1 SEHNR, CDR2 FQNEAQ (reference sequence). Deletions cut 1 base from V and 6 bases from J, with 7 bases between. The CDR3 sequence: CASSLGGLEQYF. The sequenced CDR3 bases are TGTGCCAGCAGCTTAGGTGGCCTCGAG.